The sequence of this TCR beta chain was determined in a study of blood T cell repertoires in COVID-19. Study details: In each case, the material was cDNA or gDNA derived from T cells, B-cell-depleted T cells, or PBMCs.

This CDR3 has 13 residues. The germline CDR1 and CDR2 sequences are MNHEY and SVGAGI. V shed 6 bases and J shed 5 bases, with 13 bases lying between them. In its sample, this clone was seen a few times. Study processing details: Amplifying reference gene primers gave estimates of nucleated cell counts. The protocol was immunoSEQ multiplex PCR, while the TCRdb copy is restricted to in-frame clones and leaves out a portion. D and trimming come from the DNA, and the V and J calls and clone size come from that table. Among about 94,000 clones listed, roughly 86% were seen once. The chain joins TRBV6-5 to TRBJ2-5; no definite D call. This clonotype was sampled from a human donor with acute or convalescent COVID-19. The donor label of this sample is uncertain. Sequencing used peripheral blood. This CDR3 is CASSQPTTETQYF. CDR3 DNA: TGTGCCAGCAGCCAACCTACTACGGAGACCCAGTACTTC.